This TCR beta chain was retrieved from a study of identical twins. Study findings and constraints: Because invariant MAIT and iNKT cells could be present, zero-insertion analyses could be partly confounded. Compared with unrelated sharing, twin-shared out-of-frame alpha sequences had more low-probability sequences.

TCRdb fed the 5' RACE reads into MiXCR, producing one record per CDR3 protein. The repertoire holds some 500,000 distinct CDR3 sequences, 14% seen once, with roughly 0.5% in the top ten. The CDR3 consists of 13 residues. The germline gives CDR1 MNHNS, CDR2 SASEGT. The V end was cut by 6 bases, the J end by 0 bases, with 9 bases between. In this sample, this clonotype turned up a few times. Antigen: not known. These records were also assigned to another study, of yellow fever vaccine responses in identical twins.

This chain joins TRBV6-1 and TRBJ2-7; the D is unclear. This clonotype was obtained from a woman aged 18-35 years in good health. The sequencing input was CD4+ T cells sorted from blood. Here the CDR3 reads CASRPLGSYEQYF. The CDR3 nucleotides are TGTGCCAGCAGGCCTCTCGGCTCCTACGAGCAGTACTTC.